Given below is one T cell receptor (beta chain) in context. Its antigen is undetermined. These data come from a study of CXCR3-negative and CXCR3-positive naive CD8 T cells. General study findings and limits: Hydrophobicity of TRB CDR3s was greater in CXCR3-positive naive cells than in CXCR3-negative naive cells.

Subsets of CD8+ T cells were each sorted in triplicate at approximately 300,000 cells apiece. This CDR3 spans 19 amino acids. Germline values: CDR1 SGHAT, CDR2 FQNNGV. All TRB cDNA libraries came from 5' RACE performed with UMI labels. From its re-call of the 5' RACE reads, TCRdb lists each CDR3 protein once, without DNA. The table for this sample gives about 8,400 distinct CDR3 sequences. This chain uses TRBV11-2 with TRBJ2-1; no DNA is available, so the TRBD1 call from TCRdb remains unchecked. The clonotype comes from a human donor in good health. Some clones in this sample may be carry-over from other donors' samples. Sequences were obtained from naive CXCR3+ CD8+ T cells from blood. Subset reported: CD45RO-CCR7+CD27+CD95- naive CD8+ T cells expressing CXCR3 (TNR3+). CDR3 sequence reads: CASSSALGQRLPLNNEQFF.